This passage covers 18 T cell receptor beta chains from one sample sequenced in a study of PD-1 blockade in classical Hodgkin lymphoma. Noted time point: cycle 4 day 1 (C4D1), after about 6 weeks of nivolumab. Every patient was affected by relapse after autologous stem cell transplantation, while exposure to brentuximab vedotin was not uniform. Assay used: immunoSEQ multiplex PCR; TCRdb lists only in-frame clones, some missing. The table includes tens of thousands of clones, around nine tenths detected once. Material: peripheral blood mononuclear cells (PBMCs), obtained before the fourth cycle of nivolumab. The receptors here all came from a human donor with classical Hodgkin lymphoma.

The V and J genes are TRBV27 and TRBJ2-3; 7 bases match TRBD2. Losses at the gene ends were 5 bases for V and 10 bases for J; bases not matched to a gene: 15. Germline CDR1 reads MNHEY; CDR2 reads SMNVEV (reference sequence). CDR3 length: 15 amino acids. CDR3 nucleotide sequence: TGTGCCAGCAGTCTCTCTCTGGCGGGAGCCACGGCGCAGTATTTT. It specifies CASSLSLAGATAQYF.

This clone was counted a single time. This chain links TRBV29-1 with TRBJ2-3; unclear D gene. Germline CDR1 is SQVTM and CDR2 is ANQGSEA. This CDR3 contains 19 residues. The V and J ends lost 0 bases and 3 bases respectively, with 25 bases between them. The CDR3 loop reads CSVEDLALRAGTLTDTQYF. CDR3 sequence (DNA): TGCAGCGTTGAAGATCTGGCCCTTCGGGCAGGCACCCTTACAGATACGCAGTATTTT.

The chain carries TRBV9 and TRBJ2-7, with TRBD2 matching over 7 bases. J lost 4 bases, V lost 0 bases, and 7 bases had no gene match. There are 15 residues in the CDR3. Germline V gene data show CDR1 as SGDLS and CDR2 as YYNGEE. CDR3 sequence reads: CASSVDRAGRYEQYF. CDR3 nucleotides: TGTGCCAGCAGCGTAGATCGAGCGGGGAGATACGAGCAGTACTTC.

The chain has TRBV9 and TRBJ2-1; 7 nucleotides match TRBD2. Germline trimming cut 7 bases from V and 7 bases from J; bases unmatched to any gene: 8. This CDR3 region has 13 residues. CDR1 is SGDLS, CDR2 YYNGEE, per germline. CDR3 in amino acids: CASGGEGGNEQFF. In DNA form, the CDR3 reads TGTGCCAGCGGAGGGGAGGGAGGGAATGAGCAGTTCTTC. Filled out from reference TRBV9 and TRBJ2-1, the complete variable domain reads DSGVTQTPKHLITATGQRVTLRCSPRSGDLSVYWYQQSLDQGLQFLIQYYNGEERAKGNILERFSAQQFPDLHSELNLSSLELGDSALYFCASGGEGGNEQFFGPGTRLTVL.

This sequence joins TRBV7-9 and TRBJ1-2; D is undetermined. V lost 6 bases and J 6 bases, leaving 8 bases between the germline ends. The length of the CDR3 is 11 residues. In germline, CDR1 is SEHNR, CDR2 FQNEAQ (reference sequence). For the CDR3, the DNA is TGTGCCAGCAGGAGGGAGAATGGCTACACCTTC. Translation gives CASRRENGYTF.

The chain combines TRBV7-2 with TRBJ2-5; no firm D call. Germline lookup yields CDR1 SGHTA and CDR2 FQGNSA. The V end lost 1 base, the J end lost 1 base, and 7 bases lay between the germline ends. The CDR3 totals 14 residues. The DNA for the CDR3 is TGTGCCAGCAGCTTAGGGCGGAGCCAAGAGACCCAGTACTTC. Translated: CASSLGRSQETQYF.

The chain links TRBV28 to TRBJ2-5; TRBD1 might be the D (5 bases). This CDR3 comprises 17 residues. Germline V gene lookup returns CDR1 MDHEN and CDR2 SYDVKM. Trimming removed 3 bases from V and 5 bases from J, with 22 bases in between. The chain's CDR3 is CASSFFAGWGSWETQYF. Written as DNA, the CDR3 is TGTGCCAGCAGTTTTTTCGCAGGGTGGGGTTCGTGGGAGACCCAGTACTTC.

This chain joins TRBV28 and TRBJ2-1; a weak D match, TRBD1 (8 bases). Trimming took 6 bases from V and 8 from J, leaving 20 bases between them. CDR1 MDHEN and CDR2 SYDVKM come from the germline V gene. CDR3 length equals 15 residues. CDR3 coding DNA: TGTGCCAGCAGGGGGCGGGAGACAGGGGTTTATGAGCAGTTCTTC. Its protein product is CASRGRETGVYEQFF. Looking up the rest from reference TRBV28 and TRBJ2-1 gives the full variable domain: DVKVTQSSRYLVKRTGEKVFLECVQDMDHENMFWYRQDPGLGLRLIYFSYDVKMKEKGDIPEGYSVSREKKERFSLILESASTNQTSMYLCASRGRETGVYEQFFGPGTRLTVL.

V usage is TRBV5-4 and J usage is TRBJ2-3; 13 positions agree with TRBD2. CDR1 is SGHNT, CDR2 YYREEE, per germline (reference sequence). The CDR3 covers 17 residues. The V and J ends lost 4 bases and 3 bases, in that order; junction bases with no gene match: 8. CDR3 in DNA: TGTGCCAGCAGCGTAAAACTAGCGGGAGGGCCGACAGATACGCAGTATTTT. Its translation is CASSVKLAGGPTDTQYF.

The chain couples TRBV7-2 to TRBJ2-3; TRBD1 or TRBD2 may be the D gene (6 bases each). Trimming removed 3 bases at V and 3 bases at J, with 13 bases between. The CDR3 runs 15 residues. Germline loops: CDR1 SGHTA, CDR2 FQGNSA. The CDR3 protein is CASSFDGGGTDTQYF. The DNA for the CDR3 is TGTGCCAGCAGCTTCGACGGGGGCGGTACAGATACGCAGTATTTT.

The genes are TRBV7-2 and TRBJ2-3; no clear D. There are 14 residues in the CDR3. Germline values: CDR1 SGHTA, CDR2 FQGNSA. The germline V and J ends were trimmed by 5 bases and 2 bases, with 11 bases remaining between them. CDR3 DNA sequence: TGTGCCAGCAGCGCAGTTCAACACACAGATACGCAGTATTTT. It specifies CASSAVQHTDTQYF.

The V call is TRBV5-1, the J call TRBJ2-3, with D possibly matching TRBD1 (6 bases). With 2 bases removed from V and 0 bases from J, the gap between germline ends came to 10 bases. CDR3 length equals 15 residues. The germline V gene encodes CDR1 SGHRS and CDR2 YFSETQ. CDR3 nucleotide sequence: TGCGCCAGCAGCTTCAGGGGAACTAGCACAGATACGCAGTATTTT. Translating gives CASSFRGTSTDTQYF.

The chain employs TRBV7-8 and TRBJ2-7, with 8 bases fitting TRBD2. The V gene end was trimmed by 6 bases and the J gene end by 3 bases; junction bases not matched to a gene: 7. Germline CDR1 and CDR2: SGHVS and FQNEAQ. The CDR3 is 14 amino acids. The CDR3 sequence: CASSPFGGDYEQYF. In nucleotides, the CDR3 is TGTGCCAGCAGTCCTTTCGGGGGGGACTACGAGCAGTACTTC.

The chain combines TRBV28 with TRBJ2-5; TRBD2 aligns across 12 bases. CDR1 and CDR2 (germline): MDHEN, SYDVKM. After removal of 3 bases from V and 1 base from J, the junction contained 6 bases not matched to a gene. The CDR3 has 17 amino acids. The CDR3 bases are TGTGCCAGCAGTTTCCGGACTAGCGGGATCCGCCAAGAGACCCAGTACTTC. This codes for CASSFRTSGIRQETQYF.

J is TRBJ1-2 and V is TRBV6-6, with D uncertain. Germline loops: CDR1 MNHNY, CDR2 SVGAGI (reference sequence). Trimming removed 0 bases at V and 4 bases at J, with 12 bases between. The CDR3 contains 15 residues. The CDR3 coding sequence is TGTGCCAGCAGTTACTCGGGTTCAGCGAGCTATGGCTACACCTTC. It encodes CASSYSGSASYGYTF.

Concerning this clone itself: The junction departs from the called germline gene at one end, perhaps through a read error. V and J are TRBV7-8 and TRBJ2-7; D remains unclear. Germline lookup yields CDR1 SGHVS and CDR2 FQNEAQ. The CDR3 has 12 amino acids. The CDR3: CASTLSLREQYF. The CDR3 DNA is TGTGCCAGCACCTTATCGTTAAGGGAGCAGTACTTC. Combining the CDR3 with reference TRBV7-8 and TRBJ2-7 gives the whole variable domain GAGVSQSPRYKVAKRGQDVALRCDPISGHVSLFWYQQALGQGPEFLTYFQNEAQLDKSGLPSDRFFAERPEGSVSTLKIQRTQQEDSAVYLCASTLSLREQYFGPGTRLTVT.

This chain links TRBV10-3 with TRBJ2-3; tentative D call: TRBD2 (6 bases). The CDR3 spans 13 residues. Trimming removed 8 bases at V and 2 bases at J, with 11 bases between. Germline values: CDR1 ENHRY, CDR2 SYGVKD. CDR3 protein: CAIGGETTDTQYF. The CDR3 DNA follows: TGTGCCATCGGCGGGGAAACCACAGATACGCAGTATTTT.

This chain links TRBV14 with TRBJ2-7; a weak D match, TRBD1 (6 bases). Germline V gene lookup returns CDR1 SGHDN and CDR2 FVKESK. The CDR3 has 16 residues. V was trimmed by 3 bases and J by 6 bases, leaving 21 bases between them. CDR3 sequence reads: CASSQLTGRGWGEQYF. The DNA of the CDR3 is TGTGCCAGCAGCCAGCTAACTGGCAGGGGCTGGGGCGAGCAGTACTTC.